The 31 T cell receptor beta chains reported below all come from one sample, sequenced in a study of response to subunit inactivated influenza vaccine. TCRdb called the RT-PCR reads again in MiXCR, with one record for every CDR3 protein. This sample has 500,000 to 600,000 distinct CDR3 sequences, with approximately 10% found just once. The same sample was also used in a study of T cells expressing NK-cell markers. That work states: Template switching by 5'RACE with UMIs generated the TCR beta cDNA.

Sample: PBMCs from blood, taken on the day of vaccination. Receptor source: a man aged 50 to 60 who received an inactivated influenza vaccine.

This clonotype was seen only a few times. The rearrangement links TRBV6-2 or TRBV6-3 to TRBJ2-7; D is undetermined. Trimming pared 2 bases from V and 3 bases from J, leaving 14 bases between. From germline, CDR1 is MNHEY and CDR2 SVGEGT. This CDR3 has 15 amino acids. The CDR3: CASSYRSAWGYEQYF. The CDR3, as DNA: TGTGCCAGCAGTTACCGCTCGGCCTGGGGCTACGAGCAGTACTTC.

The CDR3 reads CASSSALTSGGNFF. The CDR3, as DNA: TGTGCCAGCAGCTCAGCCCTTACTAGCGGGGGTAACTTCTTC. The rearrangement uses TRBV7-8 and TRBJ2-1, with 11 nucleotides matching TRBD2. J gave up 16 bases and V 4 bases, and 12 bases lay outside the gene matches. Germline V lookup: CDR1 SGHVS, CDR2 FQNEAQ. CDR3 size: 14 residues. Variable domain in full (rest from reference TRBV7-8 and TRBJ2-1): GAGVSQSPRYKVAKRGQDVALRCDPISGHVSLFWYQQALGQGPEFLTYFQNEAQLDKSGLPSDRFFAERPEGSVSTLKIQRTQQEDSAVYLCASSSALTSGGNFFGPGTRLTVL.

This clonotype was detected only a few times. The rearrangement uses TRBV10-3 and TRBJ1-5; 7 bases map to TRBD1. Germline V gene data show CDR1 as ENHRY and CDR2 as SYGVKD. J lost 6 bases, V lost 8 bases, and 7 bases had no gene match. This CDR3 is 13 amino acids long. The chain's CDR3 is CAIGTEPSQPQHF. In DNA form, the CDR3 reads TGTGCCATCGGGACAGAACCTTCTCAGCCCCAGCATTTT.

This clonotype appeared a few times. The chain recombines TRBV2 with TRBJ2-5; 7 bases fit TRBD2. J lost 2 bases, V lost 1 base, and 1 base had no gene match. The CDR3 totals 14 residues. Germline assignment: CDR1 SNHLY and CDR2 FYNNEI. CDR3 loop: CASSEGGLQETQYF. CDR3 nucleotide sequence: TGTGCCAGCAGTGAAGGGGGACTACAAGAGACCCAGTACTTC.

This clonotype occurred many times. The V gene is TRBV12-3 or TRBV12-4, the J gene TRBJ2-6, with 8 bases aligning to TRBD1. This CDR3 has 18 amino acids. V lost 1 base to trimming and J lost 5 bases; unmatched junction nucleotides: 10. The CDR3 loop reads CASSLGTGKIIRANVLTF. DNA of the CDR3: TGTGCCAGCAGTTTAGGGACAGGGAAAATTATTCGGGCCAACGTCCTGACTTTC.

The chain combines TRBV29-1 with TRBJ2-5; D unclear. Germline CDR1 is SQVTM and CDR2 is ANQGSEA. Trimming removed 6 bases at V and 5 bases at J, with 13 bases between. CDR3 size: 12 residues. The CDR3 protein is CSVAPGEETQYF. The DNA for the CDR3 is TGCAGCGTCGCTCCGGGCGAGGAGACCCAGTACTTC.

This chain joins TRBV7-2 and TRBJ2-7; D perhaps matches TRBD2 (6 bases). The CDR3 covers 16 residues. CDR1 and CDR2 from the germline V gene are SGHTA and FQGNSA. Deletions cut 5 bases from V and 0 bases from J, with 17 bases between. CDR3 nucleotide sequence: TGTGCCAGCAGCGCTGGAGGGGCCTTAAGCTCCTACGAGCAGTACTTC. Translating it yields CASSAGGALSSYEQYF.

The rearrangement uses TRBV5-6 and TRBJ2-3; possibly TRBD2 for D (5 bases). V was trimmed by 4 bases and J by 4 bases, leaving 10 bases between them. Germline V CDR1 and CDR2: SGHDT, YYEEEE. The CDR3 runs 13 residues. CDR3 bases: TGTGCCAGCAGCCGAGGGCCGCCAGATACGCAGTATTTT. Protein: CASSRGPPDTQYF.

V usage is TRBV12-3 or TRBV12-4 and J usage is TRBJ1-5; no clear D gene. The CDR3 has 14 residues. Trimming cost V 3 bases and J 0 bases, with 6 bases left between them. This CDR3 is CASSLDHSNQPQHF. The CDR3 DNA reads TGTGCCAGCAGTTTGGATCATAGCAATCAGCCCCAGCATTTT.

The gene calls are TRBV5-5 and TRBJ2-7, with D maybe TRBD2 (6 bases). The V gene lost 2 bases and the J gene lost 4 bases, with 10 bases spanning the gap. CDR3 length: 13 residues. CDR1 and CDR2 from the germline V gene are SGHKS and YYEKEE (reference sequence). The CDR3 DNA follows: TGTGCCAGCAGCTTCACCGCGGGATACGAGCAGTACTTC. It translates to CASSFTAGYEQYF.

This clonotype has at least ten counts. The chain carries TRBV5-1 and TRBJ2-3; D uncertain. The germline CDR1 and CDR2 sequences are SGHRS and YFSETQ. The V end was cut by 3 bases, the J end by 5 bases, with 16 bases between. The length of the CDR3 is 15 residues. CDR3 amino acids: CASSSPSSKGDTQYF. CDR3 DNA: TGCGCCAGCAGCTCCCCCTCAAGCAAGGGAGATACGCAGTATTTT.

The V call is TRBV6-5, the J call TRBJ1-5; tentatively, D is TRBD1 (5 bases). The CDR3 consists of 15 residues. Germline assignment: CDR1 MNHEY and CDR2 SVGAGI. Trimming pared 0 bases from V and 7 bases from J, leaving 13 bases between. The CDR3 DNA follows: TGTGCCAGCAGTTACTCAGACAGTATTCGCCAGCCCCAGCATTTT. Translating gives CASSYSDSIRQPQHF.

The chain links TRBV6-5 to TRBJ2-7, with D perhaps TRBD1 (5 bases). The V gene lost 4 bases and the J gene lost 2 bases, with 12 bases spanning the gap. Germline lookup yields CDR1 MNHEY and CDR2 SVGAGI. The CDR3 covers 14 residues. CDR3 nucleotide sequence: TGTGCCAGCAGTTTCGCCGACAGCCCCTACGAGCAGTACTTC. Protein product: CASSFADSPYEQYF.

The chain carries TRBV5-1 and TRBJ2-7, with TRBD1 identical over 10 bases. With 0 bases clipped from V and 7 bases from J, the junction kept 16 bases outside the gene matches. CDR1 is SGHRS and CDR2 is YFSETQ in the germline V gene. The CDR3 is 18 residues long. DNA for the CDR3: TGCGCCAGCAGCTTGGGGACCCCCGACAGGGGGCTTCCGCTGGAGCAGTACTTC. Encoded protein: CASSLGTPDRGLPLEQYF.

The CDR3 spells CATVVAGMGNEQFF. The CDR3 bases are TGTGCCACCGTTGTAGCGGGAATGGGGAATGAGCAGTTCTTC. The genes are TRBV10-3 and TRBJ2-1, with 8 bases identical to TRBD2. CDR1 is ENHRY, CDR2 SYGVKD, per germline. There are 14 residues in the CDR3. The J segment lost 7 bases and the V segment lost 10 bases, leaving 12 bases of the junction unmatched.

The rearrangement uses TRBV4-3 and TRBJ2-1; TRBD2 matches 14 bases. The CDR3 is 17 amino acids. The V gene end was trimmed by 2 bases and the J gene end by 9 bases; junction bases not matched to a gene: 9. Germline CDR1 and CDR2: LGHNA and YSLEER. CDR3 nucleotide sequence: TGCGCCAGCAGCCAAAGACTAGCGGGAGGGAATATTGGTGAGCAGTTCTTC. Translation: CASSQRLAGGNIGEQFF.

This clonotype has just a few counts. This chain joins TRBV7-9 and TRBJ2-3, with 7 bases aligning to TRBD1. Trimming took 5 bases from V and 0 from J; bases not matched to a gene: 5. Germline assignment: CDR1 SEHNR and CDR2 FQNEAQ (reference sequence). The CDR3 spans 15 residues. CDR3 in DNA: TGTGCCAGCAGCCCCGGGACAGCTAGCACAGATACGCAGTATTTT. Amino acid sequence: CASSPGTASTDTQYF.

The J gene is TRBJ1-1, the V gene TRBV18; possibly TRBD1 for D (5 bases). Germline-derived CDR1 and CDR2 are KGHSH and LQKENI. Trimming stripped 6 bases from V and 8 bases from J, with 13 bases between. This CDR3 is built from 12 residues. The CDR3, as DNA: TGTGCCAGCTCGCGAAATCCAGGGGAAGCTTTCTTT. This translates into CASSRNPGEAFF.

The chain couples TRBV9 to TRBJ2-3; no clear D gene. Trimming pared 6 bases from V and 8 bases from J, leaving 22 bases between. Germline-derived CDR1 and CDR2 are SGDLS and YYNGEE. This CDR3 is built from 15 residues. CDR3 loop: CASTPGVAARVTQYF. The DNA for the CDR3 is TGTGCCAGCACCCCCGGCGTTGCGGCACGGGTTACGCAGTATTTT.

This clonotype was counted only a few times. The J gene is TRBJ2-7, the V gene TRBV6-1, with TRBD1 as a possible D gene (5 bases). Germline V gene lookup returns CDR1 MNHNS and CDR2 SASEGT. This CDR3 region has 13 residues. Deletions cut 4 bases from V and 5 bases from J, with 12 bases between. The DNA for the CDR3 is TGTGCCAGCAGTGGGATAGGGGTCCACGAGCAGTACTTC. Its protein is CASSGIGVHEQYF.

This clonotype was seen a handful of times. This rearrangement joins TRBV20-1 to TRBJ1-1; 7 positions agree with TRBD1. Germline CDR1 is DFQATT and CDR2 is SNEGSKA (reference sequence). The CDR3 is 12 residues long. V was clipped by 5 bases and J by 5 bases; unmatched bases: 5. Written as DNA, the CDR3 is TGCAGTGCTTCTGACAGGGAGACTGAAGCTTTCTTT. Translation: CSASDRETEAFF.

The table lists this clonotype with many counts. The J gene is TRBJ1-5, the V gene TRBV5-1, with 8 nucleotides matching TRBD1. Germline V gives CDR1 SGHRS, CDR2 YFSETQ. This CDR3 comprises 16 residues. The V segment lost 4 bases and the J segment 0 bases; nucleotides outside the gene matches: 6. The CDR3 DNA sequence: TGCGCCAGCAGCCCCGGACAGGGTTATAGCAATCAGCCCCAGCATTTT. Protein sequence: CASSPGQGYSNQPQHF.

The chain employs TRBV4-2 and TRBJ2-7; TRBD2 aligns across 7 bases. The CDR3 extends over 15 amino acids. J lost 3 bases, V lost 0 bases, and 5 bases had no gene match. Per the germline V gene, CDR1 is LGHNA and CDR2 is YNFKEQ. The DNA of the CDR3 is TGTGCCAGCAGCCAAGATCCTAGCGGAAACTACGAGCAGTACTTC. Translation gives CASSQDPSGNYEQYF.

Comments on this clonotype: This is likely a read error, given that the CDR3 carries no conserved phenylalanine or tryptophan at its end. The gene calls are TRBV3-1 and TRBJ1-1; TRBD1 is a possible D gene (5 bases). Germline values: CDR1 LGHDT, CDR2 YNNKEL (reference sequence). V dropped 1 base and J dropped 5 bases, with 11 bases sitting between them. This CDR3 region has 14 residues. The CDR3 is CASSQAGEGTEAFV. The CDR3 region has the DNA TGTGCCAGCAGCCAAGCGGGGGAGGGGACTGAAGCTTTCGTT.

The CDR3 DNA follows: TGTGCCAGCAGCCAAGGAGTAGCAGATATTGAGCAGTTCTTC. Its protein is CASSQGVADIEQFF. The chain combines TRBV3-1 with TRBJ2-1; D call uncertain. V was trimmed by 1 base and J by 9 bases, leaving 13 bases between them. The CDR3 runs 14 residues. Germline lookup yields CDR1 LGHDT and CDR2 YNNKEL (reference sequence).

This clonotype was observed a few times. The chain is built from TRBV12-3 or TRBV12-4 and TRBJ1-5; no clear D gene. V was cut by 3 bases and J by 9 bases, with 9 bases left in between. The CDR3 loop spans 12 amino acids. The CDR3 here is CASSLEGAPQHF. The CDR3 nucleotides are TGTGCCAGCAGTTTGGAGGGAGCGCCCCAGCATTTT.

This clonotype was seen a handful of times. This chain links TRBV20-1 with TRBJ2-7; 7 positions match TRBD1. Germline trimming cut 1 base from V and 3 bases from J; bases unmatched to any gene: 6. The germline V gene has CDR1 DFQATT and CDR2 SNEGSKA (reference sequence). CDR3 length: 14 amino acids. The CDR3 protein is CSARGSGTVYEQYF. Written as DNA, the CDR3 is TGCAGTGCTAGAGGTTCCGGGACAGTCTACGAGCAGTACTTC.

This chain joins TRBV27 and TRBJ1-2; D gene uncertain. V lost 6 bases to trimming and J lost 8 bases, with 10 bases between them. Germline CDR1 reads MNHEY; CDR2 reads SMNVEV (reference sequence). CDR3 length equals 11 residues. The CDR3 sequence: CASRSGLGYTF. The DNA for the CDR3 is TGTGCCAGCAGATCTGGGCTAGGCTACACCTTC.

This clonotype has a handful of counts. J is TRBJ2-2 and V is TRBV12-3 or TRBV12-4, with 9 bases identical to TRBD2. With V trimmed by 5 bases and J by 6 bases, 7 bases remained unmatched. This CDR3 contains 15 residues. Written as DNA, the CDR3 is TGTGCCAGCAGTCCCGGCGGGGGGGCCCCCGGGGAGCTGTTTTTT. Amino acids: CASSPGGGAPGELFF.

The V call is TRBV19, the J call TRBJ2-7; the D gene is possibly TRBD1 (5 bases). In germline, CDR1 is LNHDA, CDR2 SQIVND (reference sequence). The V and J ends lost 7 bases and 0 bases respectively, with 13 bases between them. The CDR3 spans 14 residues. The CDR3 loop is CASTNRTISYEQYF. The CDR3 bases are TGTGCCAGTACTAACAGGACGATCTCCTACGAGCAGTACTTC.

In nucleotides, the CDR3 is TGCAGCGTTAGGAAGTCGAGCACTGAAGCTTTCTTT. Its protein product is CSVRKSSTEAFF. The chain uses TRBV29-1 and TRBJ1-1; D is undetermined. Per germline, CDR1 SQVTM and CDR2 ANQGSEA. The CDR3 consists of 12 residues. V was shortened by 5 bases and J by 4 bases, with 11 bases between the two germline ends.